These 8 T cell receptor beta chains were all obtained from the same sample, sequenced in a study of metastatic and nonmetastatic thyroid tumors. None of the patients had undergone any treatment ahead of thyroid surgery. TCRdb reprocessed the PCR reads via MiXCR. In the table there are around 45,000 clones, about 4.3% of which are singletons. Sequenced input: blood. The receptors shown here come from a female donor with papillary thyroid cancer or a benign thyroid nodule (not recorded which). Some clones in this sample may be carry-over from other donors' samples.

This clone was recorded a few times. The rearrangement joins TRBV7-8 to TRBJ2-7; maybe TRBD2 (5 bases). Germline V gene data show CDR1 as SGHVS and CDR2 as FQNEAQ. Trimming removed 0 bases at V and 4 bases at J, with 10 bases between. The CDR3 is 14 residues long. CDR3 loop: CASSLAGERYEQYF. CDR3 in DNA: TGTGCCAGCAGCTTAGCGGGAGAAAGGTACGAGCAGTACTTC.

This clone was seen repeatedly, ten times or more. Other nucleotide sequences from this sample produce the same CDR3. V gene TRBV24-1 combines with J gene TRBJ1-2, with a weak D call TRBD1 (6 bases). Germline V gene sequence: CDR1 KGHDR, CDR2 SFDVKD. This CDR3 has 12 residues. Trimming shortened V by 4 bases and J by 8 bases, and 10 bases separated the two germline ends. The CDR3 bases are TGTGCCACCAGTGAACAACAGGGAGGCTACACCTTC. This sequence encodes CATSEQQGGYTF.

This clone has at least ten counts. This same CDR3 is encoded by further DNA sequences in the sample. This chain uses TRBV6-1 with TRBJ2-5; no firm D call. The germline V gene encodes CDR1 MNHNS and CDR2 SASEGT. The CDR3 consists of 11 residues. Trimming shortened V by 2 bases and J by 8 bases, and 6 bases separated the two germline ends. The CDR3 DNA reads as TGTGCCAGCAGTGAATTACCCACCCAGTACTTC. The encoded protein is CASSELPTQYF.

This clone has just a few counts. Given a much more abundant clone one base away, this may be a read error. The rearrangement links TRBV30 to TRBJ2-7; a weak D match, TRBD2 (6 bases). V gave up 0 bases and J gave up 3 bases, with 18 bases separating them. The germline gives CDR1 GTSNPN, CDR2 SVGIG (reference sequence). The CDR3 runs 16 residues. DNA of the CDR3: TGTGCCTGGAGTGTACGAGCTAGCGTGAGGGGCTACGAGCAGTACTTC. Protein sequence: CAWSVRASVRGYEQYF.

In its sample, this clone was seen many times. The CDR3 region has the DNA TGTGCCAGCTCACCCCGACAGGGGGATTTGGGATTCACTGAAGCTTTCTTT. Translation gives CASSPRQGDLGFTEAFF. This sequence joins TRBV18 and TRBJ1-1; 9 bases are a match to TRBD1. CDR3 length equals 17 residues. The trim removed 3 bases at V and 4 bases at J, leaving 12 bases unmatched. Germline V gives CDR1 KGHSH, CDR2 LQKENI.

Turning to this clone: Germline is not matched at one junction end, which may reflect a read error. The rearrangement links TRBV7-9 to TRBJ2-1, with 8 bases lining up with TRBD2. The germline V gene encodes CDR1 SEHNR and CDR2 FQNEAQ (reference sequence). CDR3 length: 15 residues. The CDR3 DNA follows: TGTGCCGGCAGCTTATTAGCGGGACCTTACAATGAGCAGTTCTTC. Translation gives CAGSLLAGPYNEQFF.

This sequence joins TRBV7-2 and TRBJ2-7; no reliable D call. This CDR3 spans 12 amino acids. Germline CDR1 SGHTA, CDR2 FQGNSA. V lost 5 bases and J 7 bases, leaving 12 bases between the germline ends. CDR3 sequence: CASSQLTEEQYF. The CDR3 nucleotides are TGTGCCAGCAGCCAACTTACTGAGGAGCAGTACTTC.

The CDR3: CASSGTGFGYTF. DNA of the CDR3: TGTGCCAGCAGTGGGACGGGGTTCGGCTACACCTTC. The chain joins TRBV12-3 or TRBV12-4 to TRBJ1-2, with a possible D match to TRBD1 (5 bases). Trimming shortened V by 5 bases and J by 8 bases, and 12 bases separated the two germline ends. The CDR3 has 12 amino acids.